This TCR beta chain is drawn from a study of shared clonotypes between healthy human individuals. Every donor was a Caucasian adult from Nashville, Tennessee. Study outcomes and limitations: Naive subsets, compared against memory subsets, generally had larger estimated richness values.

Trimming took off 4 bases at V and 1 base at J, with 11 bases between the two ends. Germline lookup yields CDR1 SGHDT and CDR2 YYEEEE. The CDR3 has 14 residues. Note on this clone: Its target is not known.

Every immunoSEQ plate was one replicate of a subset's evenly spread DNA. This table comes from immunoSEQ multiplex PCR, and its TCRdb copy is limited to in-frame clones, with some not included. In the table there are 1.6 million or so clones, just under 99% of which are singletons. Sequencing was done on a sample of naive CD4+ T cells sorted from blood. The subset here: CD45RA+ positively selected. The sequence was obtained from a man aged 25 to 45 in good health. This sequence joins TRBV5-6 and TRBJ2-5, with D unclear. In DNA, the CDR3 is TGTGCCAGCAGCCCGACACTCAGCCAAGAGACCCAGTACTTC. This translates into CASSPTLSQETQYF.